This is a list of T cell receptor beta chains from one sample in a study of blood T cell repertoires in COVID-19. The data were produced by immunoSEQ multiplex PCR, yet TCRdb's version contains in-frame clones alone and is incomplete. The data contain around 200,000 clones, around three quarters of them singletons. Sequenced input: peripheral blood. Source of these receptors: a woman in her seventies with acute or convalescent COVID-19. Both conserved end residues are part of each CDR3. The D gene is left open where the match is weak. Part of the rows lack a size; the others show once, few, many or a class for expanded clones.

CDR3aa,CDR3nt,d_gene,abundance,j_gene,v_gene
CASSPTSDYNEQFF,TGTGCCAGCAGTCCGACTAGCGACTACAATGAGCAGTTCTTC,TRBD2,-,TRBJ2-1,TRBV6-6
CASSLKPGTNTGELFF,TGTGCCAGCAGCTTAAAGCCGGGGACGAACACCGGGGAGCTGTTTTTT,-,-,TRBJ2-2,TRBV7-3
CASSEVSYSPLHF,TGTGCCAGCAGTGAAGTTTCTTATTCACCCCTCCACTTT,-,-,TRBJ1-6,TRBV2
CASSPRTSPDNEQFF,TGTGCCAGCTCACCCCGGACTAGCCCCGACAATGAGCAGTTCTTC,TRBD2,-,TRBJ2-1,TRBV18
CATSGGTGTANTGELFF,TGTGCCACCAGTGGCGGAACCGGGACAGCGAACACCGGGGAGCTGTTTTTT,TRBD1,-,TRBJ2-2,TRBV24-1
CASSVWASGSTETQYF,TGTGCCAGCAGCGTATGGGCTAGCGGGAGTACGGAGACCCAGTACTTC,TRBD2,-,TRBJ2-5,TRBV9
CASSLGQPNEKLFF,TGCGCCAGCAGCTTGGGACAGCCTAATGAAAAACTGTTTTTT,-,-,TRBJ1-4,TRBV5-1
CASSPQGRRSHTGELFF,TGTGCCAGCAGTCCTCAGGGGCGCCGGTCGCACACCGGGGAGCTGTTTTTT,-,-,TRBJ2-2,TRBV28
CASSYLQGTEAFF,TGTGCCAGCAGTTACCTTCAGGGGACTGAAGCTTTCTTT,-,-,TRBJ1-1,TRBV6-5
CASSPAGVGAYNEQFF,TGTGCCAGCAGCCCGGCGGGAGTAGGGGCCTACAATGAGCAGTTCTTC,TRBD2,-,TRBJ2-1,TRBV11-1
CASSFAPVILTSNQPQHF,TGTGCCAGCAGCTTTGCGCCGGTGATTCTTACTAGCAATCAGCCCCAGCATTTT,-,-,TRBJ1-5,TRBV12-1
CASSLEGASMKGYTF,TGTGCCAGCAGTTTGGAGGGGGCCTCCATGAAAGGCTACACCTTC,TRBD1,-,TRBJ1-2,TRBV28
CASSEAAGYGYTF,TGTGCCAGCAGTGAAGCGGCGGGGTATGGCTACACCTTC,-,few,TRBJ1-2,TRBV6-1
CAWSVPGGLYNEQFF,TGTGCCTGGAGTGTACCCGGGGGATTATACAATGAGCAGTTCTTC,-,-,TRBJ2-1,TRBV30
CACGAGNTGELFF,TGTGCCTGTGGGGCCGGCAACACCGGGGAGCTGTTTTTT,-,-,TRBJ2-2,TRBV3-1/TRBV3-2
CTSSSGVKNKNIQYF,TGCACCAGCAGTTCAGGGGTGAAGAACAAAAACATTCAGTACTTC,-,-,TRBJ2-4,TRBV1
CASSHYLGGTGTGNTIYF,TGTGCCAGCAGCCATTACCTAGGGGGGACAGGAACTGGAAACACCATATATTTT,TRBD1,-,TRBJ1-3,TRBV14
CASSLNEENTIYF,TGTGCCAGCAGCTTAAATGAGGAGAACACCATATATTTT,-,few,TRBJ1-3,TRBV11-2
CASSLGLGPNNEQFF,TGTGCCAGCAGCCTCGGACTAGGGCCGAACAATGAGCAGTTCTTC,-,-,TRBJ2-1,TRBV12-1
CASSLYGTSGSYEQYF,TGTGCCAGTAGTCTATATGGGACTAGCGGGAGCTACGAGCAGTACTTC,TRBD2,-,TRBJ2-7,TRBV19
CASSPPGLTPPYF,TGTGCCAGCAGCCCCCCGGGACTTACCCCTCCGTATTTT,-,-,TRBJ2-3,TRBV6-6
CASSYKSSYNEQFF,TGTGCCAGCAGTTACAAGAGCTCCTACAATGAGCAGTTCTTC,-,-,TRBJ2-1,TRBV6-2/TRBV6-3
CASSISSDKTSYGYTF,TGTGCCAGTAGTATAAGTTCGGACAAAACCTCCTATGGCTACACCTTC,-,once,TRBJ1-2,TRBV19
CASDGGFDSGANVLTF,TGCGCCAGCGACGGGGGTTTCGACTCTGGGGCCAACGTCCTGACTTTC,-,-,TRBJ2-6,TRBV5-1
CASTSGGSSGANVLTF,TGCGCCAGCACCTCCGGAGGAAGCTCTGGGGCCAACGTCCTGACTTTC,-,few,TRBJ2-6,TRBV5-1
CASTRLLNTGELFF,TGTGCCAGCACGAGGCTACTGAACACCGGGGAGCTGTTTTTT,-,once,TRBJ2-2,TRBV27
CASSPPRQAGNTEAFF,TGTGCCAGCTCACCACCGCGGCAGGCGGGGAACACTGAAGCTTTCTTT,-,-,TRBJ1-1,TRBV18
CASSPTAGGVYGYTF,TGTGCCAGCTCCCCTACGGCAGGGGGCGTCTATGGCTACACCTTC,TRBD1,-,TRBJ1-2,TRBV18
CAWMITSTNEKLFF,TGTGCCTGGATGATTACTTCAACTAATGAAAAACTGTTTTTT,-,-,TRBJ1-4,TRBV30
CASHTQTGDSPLHF,TGTGCCAGCCACACACAGACGGGGGATTCACCCCTCCACTTT,-,few,TRBJ1-6,TRBV2
CASSPFGTPPNYGYTF,TGCGCCAGCAGCCCCTTCGGGACACCTCCTAACTATGGCTACACCTTC,-,few,TRBJ1-2,TRBV5-1
CAISEWDGSSYNEQFF,TGTGCCATCAGTGAGTGGGACGGGAGCTCCTACAATGAGCAGTTCTTC,-,-,TRBJ2-1,TRBV10-3
CASSGLAGLTDTQYF,TGTGCCAGCAGTGGACTAGCGGGACTCACAGATACGCAGTATTTT,TRBD2,-,TRBJ2-3,TRBV25-1
CASSLRGTLSYEQYF,TGTGCCAGCAGTTTAAGGGGGACACTTTCCTACGAGCAGTACTTC,-,-,TRBJ2-7,TRBV28
CASRTTLYNEQFF,TGTGCCAGCAGGACTACCTTATACAATGAGCAGTTCTTC,-,-,TRBJ2-1,TRBV27
CASSTGGRTEAFF,TGTGCCAGCTCGACAGGGGGGCGTACTGAAGCTTTCTTT,TRBD1,-,TRBJ1-1,TRBV18
CASSGSSYNEQFF,TGTGCCAGCAGCGGGAGCTCCTACAATGAGCAGTTCTTC,-,few,TRBJ2-1,TRBV3-1/TRBV3-2
CASSLGLAVNTGELFF,TGCGCCAGCAGCTTGGGACTAGCGGTGAACACCGGGGAGCTGTTTTTT,TRBD2,-,TRBJ2-2,TRBV5-1
CASSQDLWREGPNTQYF,TGCGCCAGCAGCCAAGATCTGTGGCGGGAGGGCCCAAATACGCAGTATTTT,TRBD2,-,TRBJ2-3,TRBV4-1
CSASIRTTSRTYEQYF,TGCAGTGCTAGTATCCGGACAACAAGCCGCACCTACGAGCAGTACTTC,-,-,TRBJ2-7,TRBV20-1
CASCGRQGGRSQHF,TGCGCCAGCTGTGGACGACAGGGGGGTAGGTCCCAGCATTTT,TRBD1,-,TRBJ1-5,TRBV23-1
CASSLGQGNHYGYTF,TGTGCCAGCAGCTTAGGACAGGGGAACCACTATGGCTACACCTTC,TRBD1,-,TRBJ1-2,TRBV7-2